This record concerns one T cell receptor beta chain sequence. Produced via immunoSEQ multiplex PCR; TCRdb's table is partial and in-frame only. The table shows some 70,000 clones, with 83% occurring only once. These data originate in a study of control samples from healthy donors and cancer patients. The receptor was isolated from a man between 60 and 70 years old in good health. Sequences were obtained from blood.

CDR3 loop: CASSTGGQGKEQFF. Here the CDR3 DNA reads TGTGCCAGCAGTACAGGGGGGCAGGGGAAAGAGCAGTTCTTC. This chain uses TRBV6-5 with TRBJ2-1; 8 bases match TRBD1. V lost 5 bases and J lost 10; bases outside the gene matches: 10. This CDR3 region has 14 residues. CDR1 MNHEY and CDR2 SVGAGI come from the germline V gene.